Listed below are T cell receptor beta chains from one sample, sequenced in a study of sequential checkpoint blockade in melanoma. Sequenced by immunoSEQ multiplex PCR; TCRdb stores in-frame clones only, minus some. The sample has 15,000 or so clones; 90% to 95% are singletons. The sample in question was CD8+ T cells sorted from blood (inferred from file names), obtained from a patient given nivolumab and ipilimumab in sequence. All receptors come from a human donor with melanoma. Each CDR3 is given with its conserved first and last residue. The order of the fields is V gene, clone size, CDR3 protein. Not every row has a clone size; where given, it reads once, few, many or a size class.

TRBV4-1 | NA | CASSLTVSGNTIYF
TRBV7-6 | NA | CASSRGGGTEAFF
TRBV7-9 | NA | CASSHGLAGDSYEQYF
TRBV6-5 | NA | CASGQGDSPLHF
TRBV2 | NA | CASSEYPGQGMEEQYF
TRBV21-1 | NA | CASSKDSTGKKSTQPQHF
TRBV27 | NA | CASRPPGQAYYGYTF
TRBV4-3 | once | CASSQEGGIYEKLFF
TRBV27 | once | CASSGGGGYGYTF
TRBV15 | NA | CATSRARLAGEKLFF
TRBV7-8 | NA | CASSPPDSTNEKLFF
TRBV4-3 | NA | CASSQDLGSYEQYF
TRBV21-1 | NA | CASSKGYGTGSPFGYGYTF
TRBV2 | NA | CASRDSQVLNSPLHF
TRBV6-5 | NA | CASSLGQRNTEAFF
TRBV30 | NA | CAWEGGLNYGYTF
TRBV10-3 | NA | CAISEINRKYGYTF
TRBV28 | NA | CASTPPDRVYVYEQYF
TRBV7-8 | once | CASSFVREYQGGNTIYF
TRBV28 | NA | CASRWTGPNGYTF
TRBV6-6 | once | CASIRGFDSPLHF
TRBV13 | NA | CASSASGAYGYTF
TRBV4-2 | NA | CASSQEQGSNQPQHF
TRBV29-1 | NA | CSVGVWESSGNTIYF
TRBV9 | NA | CASSLTGATLYYGYTF
TRBV7-9 | NA | CASSFMTGGTYGYTF
TRBV19 | NA | CADIDSNQPQHF
TRBV9 | NA | CASTSGANTIYF
TRBV14 | NA | CASSQDSADYYGYTF
TRBV11-1 | NA | CASSFPEGREEQYF
TRBV6-1 | NA | CASSATTAYEQYF
TRBV7-9 | NA | CASSFGTGVNYGYTF
TRBV27 | NA | CASSFSGSSYEQYF
TRBV19 | few | CASSWGTMNTEAFF